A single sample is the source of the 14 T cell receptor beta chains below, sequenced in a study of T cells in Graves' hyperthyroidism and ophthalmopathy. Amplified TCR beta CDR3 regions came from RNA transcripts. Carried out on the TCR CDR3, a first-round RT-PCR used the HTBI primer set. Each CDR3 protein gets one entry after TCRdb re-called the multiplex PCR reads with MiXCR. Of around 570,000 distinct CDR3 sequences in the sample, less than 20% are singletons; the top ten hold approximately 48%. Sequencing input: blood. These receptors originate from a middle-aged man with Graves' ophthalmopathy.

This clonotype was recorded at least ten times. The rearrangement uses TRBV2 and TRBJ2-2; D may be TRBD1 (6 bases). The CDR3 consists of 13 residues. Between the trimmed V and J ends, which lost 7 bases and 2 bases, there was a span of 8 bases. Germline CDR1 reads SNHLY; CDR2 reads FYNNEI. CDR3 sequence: CASKQGNTGELFF. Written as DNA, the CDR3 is TGTGCCAGCAAACAGGGTAACACCGGGGAGCTGTTTTTT.

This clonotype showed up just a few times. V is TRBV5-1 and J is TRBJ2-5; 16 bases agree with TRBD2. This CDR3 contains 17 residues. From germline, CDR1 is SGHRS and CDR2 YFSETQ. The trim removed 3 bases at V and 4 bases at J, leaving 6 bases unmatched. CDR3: CASSSGTSGGAIETQYF. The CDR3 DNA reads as TGCGCCAGCAGCTCCGGGACTAGCGGGGGGGCCATAGAGACCCAGTACTTC.

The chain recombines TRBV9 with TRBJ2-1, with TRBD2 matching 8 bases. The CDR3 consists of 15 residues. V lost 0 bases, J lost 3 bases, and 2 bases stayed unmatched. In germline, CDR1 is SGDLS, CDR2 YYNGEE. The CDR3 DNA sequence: TGTGCCAGCAGCGTAGACACTAGCGGCTACAATGAGCAGTTCTTC. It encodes CASSVDTSGYNEQFF.

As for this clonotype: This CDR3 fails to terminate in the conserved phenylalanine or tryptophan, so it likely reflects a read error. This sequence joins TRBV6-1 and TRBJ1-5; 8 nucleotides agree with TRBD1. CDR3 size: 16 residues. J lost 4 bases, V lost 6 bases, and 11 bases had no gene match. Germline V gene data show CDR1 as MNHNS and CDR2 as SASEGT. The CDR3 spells CASRPGDRGRNQPQHL. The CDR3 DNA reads TGTGCCAGCAGACCGGGAGACAGGGGAAGGAATCAGCCCCAGCATCTT.

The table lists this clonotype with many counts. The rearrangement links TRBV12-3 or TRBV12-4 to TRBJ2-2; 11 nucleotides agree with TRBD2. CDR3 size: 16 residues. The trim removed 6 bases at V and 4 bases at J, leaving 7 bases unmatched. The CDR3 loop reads CASSWIAGGGTGELFF. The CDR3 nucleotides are TGTGCCAGCAGCTGGATAGCGGGAGGGGGCACCGGGGAGCTGTTTTTT.

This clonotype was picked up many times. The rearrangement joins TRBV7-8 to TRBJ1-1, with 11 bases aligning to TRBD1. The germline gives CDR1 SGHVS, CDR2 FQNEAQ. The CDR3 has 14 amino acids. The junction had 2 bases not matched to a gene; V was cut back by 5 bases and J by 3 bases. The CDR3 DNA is TGTGCCAGCAGCGGACAGGGGGCATACACTGAAGCTTTCTTT. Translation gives CASSGQGAYTEAFF.

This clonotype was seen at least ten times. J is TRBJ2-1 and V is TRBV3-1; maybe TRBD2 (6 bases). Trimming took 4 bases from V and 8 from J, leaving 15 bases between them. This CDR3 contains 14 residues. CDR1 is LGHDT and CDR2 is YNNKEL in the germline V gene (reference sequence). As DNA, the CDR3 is TGTGCCAGCAGCCCTCCGATCGCGGGGCATGAGCAGTTCTTC. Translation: CASSPPIAGHEQFF.

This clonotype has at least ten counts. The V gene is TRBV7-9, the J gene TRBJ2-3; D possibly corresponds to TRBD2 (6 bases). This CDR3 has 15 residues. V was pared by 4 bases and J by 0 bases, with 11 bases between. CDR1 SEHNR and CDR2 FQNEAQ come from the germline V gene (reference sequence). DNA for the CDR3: TGTGCCAGCAGCTACCAAGGGACTAGCACAGATACGCAGTATTTT. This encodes CASSYQGTSTDTQYF.

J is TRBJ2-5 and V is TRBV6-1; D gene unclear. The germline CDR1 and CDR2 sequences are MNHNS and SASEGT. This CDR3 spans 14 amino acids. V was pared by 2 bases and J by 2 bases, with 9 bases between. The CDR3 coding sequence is TGTGCCAGCAGTGAACGAAGGCCGCAAGAGACCCAGTACTTC. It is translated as CASSERRPQETQYF.

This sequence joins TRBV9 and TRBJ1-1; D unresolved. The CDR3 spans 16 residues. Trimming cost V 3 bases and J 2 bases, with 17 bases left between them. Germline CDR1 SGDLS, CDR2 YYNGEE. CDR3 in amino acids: CASSASSFFGNTEAFF. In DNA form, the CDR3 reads TGTGCCAGCAGCGCAAGCTCTTTTTTTGGAAACACTGAAGCTTTCTTT.

CDR3 region: CAISGQGTQPQHF. CDR3 coding DNA: TGTGCCATCAGTGGCCAGGGGACCCAGCCCCAGCATTTT. The chain combines TRBV10-3 with TRBJ1-5; TRBD1 might be the D (6 bases). The CDR3 is made up of 13 amino acids. Germline CDR1 and CDR2: ENHRY and SYGVKD. Trimming took off 4 bases at V and 7 bases at J, with 11 bases between the two ends.

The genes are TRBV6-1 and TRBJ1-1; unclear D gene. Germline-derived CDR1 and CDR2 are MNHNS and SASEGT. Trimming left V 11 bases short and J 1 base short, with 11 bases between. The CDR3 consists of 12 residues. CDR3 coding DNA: TGTGCCGTACGTAGGTCGAACACTGAAGCTTTCTTT. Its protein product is CAVRRSNTEAFF.

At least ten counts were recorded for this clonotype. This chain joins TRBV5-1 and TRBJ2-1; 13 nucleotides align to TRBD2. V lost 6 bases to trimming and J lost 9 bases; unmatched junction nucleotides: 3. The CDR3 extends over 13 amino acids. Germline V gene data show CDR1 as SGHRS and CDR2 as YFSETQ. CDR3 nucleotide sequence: TGCGCCAGCAACGGACTAGCGGGAGTTGAGCAGTTCTTC. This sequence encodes CASNGLAGVEQFF.

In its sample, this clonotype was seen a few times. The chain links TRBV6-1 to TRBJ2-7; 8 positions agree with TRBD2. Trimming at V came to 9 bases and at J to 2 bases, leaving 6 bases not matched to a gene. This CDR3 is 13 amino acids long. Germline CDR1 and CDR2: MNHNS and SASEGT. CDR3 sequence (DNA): TGTGCCAGTAAACTAGCGGATCCCTACGAGCAGTACTTC. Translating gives CASKLADPYEQYF.